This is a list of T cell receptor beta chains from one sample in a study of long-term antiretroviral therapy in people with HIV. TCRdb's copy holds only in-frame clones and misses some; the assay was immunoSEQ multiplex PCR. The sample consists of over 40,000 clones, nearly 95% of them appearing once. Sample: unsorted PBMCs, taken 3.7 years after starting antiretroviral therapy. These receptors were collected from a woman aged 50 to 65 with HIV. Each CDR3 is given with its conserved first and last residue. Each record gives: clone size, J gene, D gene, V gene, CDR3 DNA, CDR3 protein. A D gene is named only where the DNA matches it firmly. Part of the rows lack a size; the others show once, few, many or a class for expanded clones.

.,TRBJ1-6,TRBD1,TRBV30,TGTGCCTGGCGGGGGACAGCTAATAATTCACCCCTCCACTTT,CAWRGTANNSPLHF
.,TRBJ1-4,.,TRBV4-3,TGCGCCAGCAGCCAAGCGGGGGGACATGAAAAACTGTTTTTT,CASSQAGGHEKLFF
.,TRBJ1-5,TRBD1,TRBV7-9,TGTGCCAGCAGCTCCCTCGAGGGGACAGGGGTCAATCAGCCCCAGCATTTT,CASSSLEGTGVNQPQHF
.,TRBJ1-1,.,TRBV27,TGTGCCAGCAGTTTCGCACAGGGAGTAAGGACTGAAGCTTTCTTT,CASSFAQGVRTEAFF
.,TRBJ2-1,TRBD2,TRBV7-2,TGTGCCAGCAGCTTACCGGGACTACCCAACAATGAGCAGTTCTTC,CASSLPGLPNNEQFF
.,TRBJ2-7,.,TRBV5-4,TGTGCCAGCAGCTTTGGCCCTGTAGGCGGCTCCTACGAGCAGTACTTC,CASSFGPVGGSYEQYF
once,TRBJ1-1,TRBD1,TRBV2,TGTGCCAGCACCGAGGGACAGCCCATGAACACTGAAGCTTTCTTT,CASTEGQPMNTEAFF
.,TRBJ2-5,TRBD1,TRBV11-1,TGTGCCAGCAGCTTGGACAGGGCCGTGGAGACCCAGTACTTC,CASSLDRAVETQYF
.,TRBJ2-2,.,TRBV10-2,TGCGCCAGCAGTGAGTCAGGAAGGTTTGGGGCCGGGGAGCTGTTTTTT,CASSESGRFGAGELFF
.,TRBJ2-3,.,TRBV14,TGTGCCAGCAGCCAAGATTTAGACTCAAGCACAGATACGCAGTATTTT,CASSQDLDSSTDTQYF
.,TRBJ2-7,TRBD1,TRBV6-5,TGTGCCAGCAGTTCCCTTGGGACAGGGGGCTCCTACGAGCAGTACTTC,CASSSLGTGGSYEQYF
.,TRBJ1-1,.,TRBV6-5,TGTGCCAGCAGTTACTCGGGGACAACTGAAGCTTTCTTT,CASSYSGTTEAFF
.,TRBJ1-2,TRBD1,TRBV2,TGTGCCAGCACCACAGGGACAGGTACTAACTATGGCTACACCTTC,CASTTGTGTNYGYTF
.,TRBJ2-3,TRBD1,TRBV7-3,TGTGCCAGCAGCTCCGGACAGGGCCTCTTTAGCACAGATACGCAGTATTTT,CASSSGQGLFSTDTQYF
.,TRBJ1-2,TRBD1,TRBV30,TGTGCCTGGGGCCCAACCTATCTACCGGGACAGGGTTTTCCAGGCTATGGCTACACCTTC,CAWGPTYLPGQGFPGYGYTF
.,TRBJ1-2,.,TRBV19,TGTGCCAGTAAGGAGACCGGACCCATTGTCTATGGCTACACCTTC,CASKETGPIVYGYTF
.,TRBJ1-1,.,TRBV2,TGTGCCAGCAGTGAAGCGGGGGGCACTGAAGCTTTCTTT,CASSEAGGTEAFF
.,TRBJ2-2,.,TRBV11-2,TGTGCCAGCAGCCCAACAGGACCCCTATCCGGGGAGCTGTTTTTT,CASSPTGPLSGELFF
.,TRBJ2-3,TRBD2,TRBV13,TGTGCCAGCAGCAGTTCGACAGGTGGGACTAGCGGGGGGGCCCTTTATACGCAGTATTTT,CASSSSTGGTSGGALYTQYF
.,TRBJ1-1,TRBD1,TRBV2,TGTGCCAGCACGACAGGGGCCGGGGCTTTCTTT,CASTTGAGAFF
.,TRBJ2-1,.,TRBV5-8,TGTGCCAGCAGCTGGGGAGGCGCGGGTAGGACCTACAATGAGCAGTTCTTC,CASSWGGAGRTYNEQFF
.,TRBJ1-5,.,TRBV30,TGTGCCTGGAGTGATCATTCCAGGGGAATCGGTCAGCCCCAGCATTTT,CAWSDHSRGIGQPQHF
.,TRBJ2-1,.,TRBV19,TGTGCCAGCCATAACTCCGCGGCCGGGGGTGAGCAGTTCTTC,CASHNSAAGGEQFF
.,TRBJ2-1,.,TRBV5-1,TGCGCCAGCAGCCAAAACAGGGGAGGGGATGAGCAGTTCTTC,CASSQNRGGDEQFF
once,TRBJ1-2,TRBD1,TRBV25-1,TGTGCCAGCAGGGACAGGACTTATGGCTACACCTTC,CASRDRTYGYTF
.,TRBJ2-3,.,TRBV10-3,TGTGCCACCCTGACCCACGCGAACACAGATACGCAGTATTTT,CATLTHANTDTQYF
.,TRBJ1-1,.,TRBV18,TGTGCCAGCTCACCAAGGGACACCTTGAACACTGAAGCTTTCTTT,CASSPRDTLNTEAFF
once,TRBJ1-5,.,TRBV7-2,TGTGCCAGCAGCTTATGGGGGCTCACCAGCAATCAGCCCCAGCATTTT,CASSLWGLTSNQPQHF
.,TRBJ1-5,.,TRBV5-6,TGTGCCAGCAGCTTCGGGGATTGGGGTCAGCCCCAGCATTTT,CASSFGDWGQPQHF
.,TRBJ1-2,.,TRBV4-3,TGCGCCAGCAGCCAAGAGGCTGCGGCCATAGGAGGCTACACCTTC,CASSQEAAAIGGYTF
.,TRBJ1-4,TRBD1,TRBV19,TGTGCCAGTAGTCAGGGGGATGAAAAACTGTTTTTT,CASSQGDEKLFF
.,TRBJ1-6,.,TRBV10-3,TGTGCCATCAGTGACAGGGAAGTAGGCTATAATTCACCCCTCCACTTT,CAISDREVGYNSPLHF
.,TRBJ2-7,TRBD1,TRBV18,TGTGCCAGCTCACCATGCGGACAGGGTTCCTGCGAGCAGTACTTC,CASSPCGQGSCEQYF
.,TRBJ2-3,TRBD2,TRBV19,TGTGCCAGTAGTACGGACGGAGCCGGGAGGGGGGCCGGGACAGATACGCAGTATTTT,CASSTDGAGRGAGTDTQYF
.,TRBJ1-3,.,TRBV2,TGTGCCAGCAGTGTTGGGGGCTCTGGAAACACCATATATTTT,CASSVGGSGNTIYF
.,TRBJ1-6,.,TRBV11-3,TGTGCCAGCAGCTTATTAAGCGGTTCACCCCTCCACTTT,CASSLLSGSPLHF
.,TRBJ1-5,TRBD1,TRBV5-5,TGTGCCAGCAGCTTCTCACCGGGACAGCGCAATCAGCCCCAGCATTTT,CASSFSPGQRNQPQHF
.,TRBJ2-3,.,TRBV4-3,TGCGCCAGCAGCCAAGCGACTAGAGGCACAGATACGCAGTATTTT,CASSQATRGTDTQYF
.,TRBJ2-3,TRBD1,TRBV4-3,TGCGCCAGCAGCCAATTGACAGGGGCGACAGATACGCAGTATTTT,CASSQLTGATDTQYF
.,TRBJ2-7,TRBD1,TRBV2,TGTGCCAGCAGTAAGGGGGCATGGCACGAGCAGTACTTC,CASSKGAWHEQYF